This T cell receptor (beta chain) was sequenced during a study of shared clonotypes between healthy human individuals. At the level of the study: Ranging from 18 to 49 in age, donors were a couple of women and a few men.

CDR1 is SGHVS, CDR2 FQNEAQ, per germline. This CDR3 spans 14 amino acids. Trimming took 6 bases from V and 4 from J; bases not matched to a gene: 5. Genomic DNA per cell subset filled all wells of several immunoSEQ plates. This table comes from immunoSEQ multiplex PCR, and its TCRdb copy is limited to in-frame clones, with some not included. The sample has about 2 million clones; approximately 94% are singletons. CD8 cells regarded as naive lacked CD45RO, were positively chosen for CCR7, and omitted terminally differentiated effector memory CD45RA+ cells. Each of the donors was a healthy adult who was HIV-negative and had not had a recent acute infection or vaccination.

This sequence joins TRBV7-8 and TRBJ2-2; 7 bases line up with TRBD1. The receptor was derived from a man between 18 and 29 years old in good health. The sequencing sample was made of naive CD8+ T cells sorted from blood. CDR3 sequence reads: CASRRDRFTGELFF. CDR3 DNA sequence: TGTGCCAGCAGACGGGACAGATTCACCGGGGAGCTGTTTTTT.